This TCR beta chain was recovered during a study of human T cells and chemical hapten exposure. Study results and limitations: Compared with pre-sensitization or healthy control sets, expanded TCRs clustered more.

This CDR3 is 21 amino acids long. Germline V CDR1 and CDR2: LGHNT, FRNRAP. J gave up 0 bases and V 6 bases, and 22 bases lay outside the gene matches. Comment on this clonotype: Its antigen is undetermined.

Time point: pre-sensitization, week 0. Indicated treatment: therapeutic diphenylcyclopropenone sensitization with weekly scalp DPC. Extraction yielded total RNA from whole blood (unfractionated). One entry per CDR3 protein, called by TCRdb with MiXCR from the RACE reads. The table records 250,000 or so distinct CDR3 sequences, approximately 8.4% of them present only once. The genes are TRBV12-5 and TRBJ1-5; 8 bases line up with TRBD1. Here the sequenced sample was whole blood, taken in connection with sensitization to the hapten diphenylcyclopropenone (DPC). The sequence came from a woman between 40 and 55 years old with alopecia areata. Some clones in this sample may be carry-over from other donors' samples. The CDR3 nucleotides read TGTGCTAGTGGGTTGCGCACCGGGACAGGACCAGCTGGGAATAGCAATCAGCCCCAGCATTTT. This encodes CASGLRTGTGPAGNSNQPQHF.